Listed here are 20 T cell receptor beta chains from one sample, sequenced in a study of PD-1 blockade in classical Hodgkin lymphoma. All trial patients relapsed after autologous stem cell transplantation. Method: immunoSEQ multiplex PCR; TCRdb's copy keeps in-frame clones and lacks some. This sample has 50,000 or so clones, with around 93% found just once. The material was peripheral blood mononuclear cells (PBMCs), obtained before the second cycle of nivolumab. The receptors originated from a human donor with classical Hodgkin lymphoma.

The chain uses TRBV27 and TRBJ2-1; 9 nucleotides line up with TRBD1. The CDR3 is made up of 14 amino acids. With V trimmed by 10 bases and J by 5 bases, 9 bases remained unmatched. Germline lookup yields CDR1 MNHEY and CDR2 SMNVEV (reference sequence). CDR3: CATRGQGGHNEQFF. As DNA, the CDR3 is TGTGCCACTAGGGGACAGGGCGGTCACAATGAGCAGTTCTTC.

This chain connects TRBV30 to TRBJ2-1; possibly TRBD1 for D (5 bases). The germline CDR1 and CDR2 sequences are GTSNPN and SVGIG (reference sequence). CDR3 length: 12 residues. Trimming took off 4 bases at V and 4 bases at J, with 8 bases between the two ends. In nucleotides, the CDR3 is TGTGCCTGGAAGGACACATACAATGAGCAGTTCTTC. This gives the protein CAWKDTYNEQFF. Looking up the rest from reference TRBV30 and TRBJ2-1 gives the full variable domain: SQTIHQWPATLVQPVGSPLSLECTVEGTSNPNLYWYRQAAGRGLQLLFYSVGIGQISSEVPQNLSASRPQDRQFILSSKKLLLSDSGFYLCAWKDTYNEQFFGPGTRLTVL.

The CDR3 DNA sequence: TGCGCCAGCAGCACTAGCGGGAACATCGGAGATACGCAGTATTTT. The encoded protein is CASSTSGNIGDTQYF. The chain carries TRBV5-1 and TRBJ2-3, with 10 bases lining up with TRBD2. This CDR3 contains 15 residues. Germline V lookup: CDR1 SGHRS, CDR2 YFSETQ. Losses at the gene ends were 4 bases for V and 5 bases for J; bases not matched to a gene: 7.

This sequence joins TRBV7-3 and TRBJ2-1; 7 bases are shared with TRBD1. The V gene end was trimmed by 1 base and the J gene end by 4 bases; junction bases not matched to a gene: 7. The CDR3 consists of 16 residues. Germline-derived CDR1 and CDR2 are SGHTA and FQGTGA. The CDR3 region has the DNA TGTGCCAGCAGCTTAAGATTGGGGGACAGTTACAATGAGCAGTTCTTC. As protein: CASSLRLGDSYNEQFF.

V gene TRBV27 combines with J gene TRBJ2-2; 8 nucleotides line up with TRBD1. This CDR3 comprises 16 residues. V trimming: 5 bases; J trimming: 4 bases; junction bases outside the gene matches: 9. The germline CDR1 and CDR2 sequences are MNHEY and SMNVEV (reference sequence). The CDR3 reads CASSELQGASTGELFF. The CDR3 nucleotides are TGTGCCAGCAGTGAACTTCAGGGGGCTAGCACCGGGGAGCTGTTTTTT.

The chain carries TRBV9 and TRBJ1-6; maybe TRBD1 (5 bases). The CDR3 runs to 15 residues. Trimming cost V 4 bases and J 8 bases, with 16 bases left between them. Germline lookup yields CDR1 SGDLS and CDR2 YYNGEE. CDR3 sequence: CASSPRDAFDSPLHF. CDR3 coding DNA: TGTGCCAGCAGCCCGCGGGACGCTTTTGATTCACCCCTCCACTTT.

The CDR3: CASSPVPPGGRNEQFF. CDR3 DNA sequence: TGTGCCAGCTCACCGGTCCCACCCGGGGGTAGAAATGAGCAGTTCTTC. The rearrangement uses TRBV18 and TRBJ2-1; tentatively, D is TRBD2 (6 bases). CDR1 and CDR2 from the germline V gene are KGHSH and LQKENI. The CDR3 consists of 16 residues. Trimming shortened V by 3 bases and J by 7 bases, and 19 bases separated the two germline ends.

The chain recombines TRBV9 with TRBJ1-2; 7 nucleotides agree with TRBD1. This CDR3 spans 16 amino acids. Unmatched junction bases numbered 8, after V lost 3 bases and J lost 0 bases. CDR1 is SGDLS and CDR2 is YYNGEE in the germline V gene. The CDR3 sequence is CASSGLNRGANYGYTF. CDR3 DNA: TGTGCCAGCAGCGGGCTCAACAGGGGAGCTAACTATGGCTACACCTTC.

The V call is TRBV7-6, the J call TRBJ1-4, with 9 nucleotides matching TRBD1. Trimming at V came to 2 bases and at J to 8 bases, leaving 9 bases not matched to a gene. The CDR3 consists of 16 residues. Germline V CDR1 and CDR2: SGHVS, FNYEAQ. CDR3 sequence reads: CASSLSSTGGREKLFF. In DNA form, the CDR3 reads TGTGCCAGCAGCTTATCCTCTACAGGGGGCAGAGAAAAACTGTTTTTT.

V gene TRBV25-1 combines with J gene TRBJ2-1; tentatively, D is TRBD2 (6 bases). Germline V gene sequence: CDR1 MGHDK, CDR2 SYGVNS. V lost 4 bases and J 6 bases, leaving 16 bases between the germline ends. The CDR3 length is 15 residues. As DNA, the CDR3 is TGTGCCAGCAGTGGGTCGGCGGGGACTTTCAATGAGCAGTTCTTC. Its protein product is CASSGSAGTFNEQFF.

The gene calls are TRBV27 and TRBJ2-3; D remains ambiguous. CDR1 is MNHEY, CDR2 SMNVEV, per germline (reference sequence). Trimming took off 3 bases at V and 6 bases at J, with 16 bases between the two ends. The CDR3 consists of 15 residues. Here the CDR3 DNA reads TGTGCCAGCAGTTTTACGGCCCTCAAGTGGGATACGCAGTATTTT. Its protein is CASSFTALKWDTQYF.

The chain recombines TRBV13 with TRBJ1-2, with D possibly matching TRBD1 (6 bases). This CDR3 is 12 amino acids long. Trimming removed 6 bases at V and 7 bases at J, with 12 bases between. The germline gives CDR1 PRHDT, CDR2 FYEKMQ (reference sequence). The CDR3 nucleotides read TGTGCCAGCAGTTACAGGGCCTTTGGCTACACCTTC. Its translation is CASSYRAFGYTF.

The CDR3 spells CASSYDRANEQFF. The CDR3 nucleotides read TGTGCCAGCAGCTACGACAGGGCGAATGAGCAGTTCTTC. The V call is TRBV11-2, the J call TRBJ2-1; 7 bases agree with TRBD1. The germline V gene has CDR1 SGHAT and CDR2 FQNNGV. CDR3 size: 13 residues. J was trimmed by 7 bases and V by 4 bases; bases with no gene match: 4.

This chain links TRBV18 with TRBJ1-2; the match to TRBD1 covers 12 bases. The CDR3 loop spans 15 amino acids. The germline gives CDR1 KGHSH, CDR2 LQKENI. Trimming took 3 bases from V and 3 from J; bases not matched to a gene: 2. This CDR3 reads CASSPGTGGDYGYTF. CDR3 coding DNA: TGTGCCAGCTCACCGGGGACAGGGGGCGACTATGGCTACACCTTC.

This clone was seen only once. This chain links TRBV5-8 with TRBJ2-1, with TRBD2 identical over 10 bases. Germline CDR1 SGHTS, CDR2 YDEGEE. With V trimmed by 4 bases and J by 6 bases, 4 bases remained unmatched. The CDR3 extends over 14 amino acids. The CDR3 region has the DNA TGTGCCAGCAGCGCAAGGACTAGCGGCAATGAGCAGTTCTTC. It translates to CASSARTSGNEQFF.

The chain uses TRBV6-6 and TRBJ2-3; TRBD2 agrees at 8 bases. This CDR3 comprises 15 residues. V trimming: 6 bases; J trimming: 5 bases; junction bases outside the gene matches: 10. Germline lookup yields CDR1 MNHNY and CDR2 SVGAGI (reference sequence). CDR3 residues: CASRISGAPGDTQYF. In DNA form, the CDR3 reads TGTGCCAGCAGGATTAGCGGGGCCCCGGGAGATACGCAGTATTTT.

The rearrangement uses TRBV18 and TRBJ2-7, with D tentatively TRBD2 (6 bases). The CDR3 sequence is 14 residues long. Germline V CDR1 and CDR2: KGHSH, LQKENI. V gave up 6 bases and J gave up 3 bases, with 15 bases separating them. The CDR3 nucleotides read TGTGCCAGCTCTCCCAGCGGGCAACTCTACGAGCAGTACTTC. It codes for CASSPSGQLYEQYF.

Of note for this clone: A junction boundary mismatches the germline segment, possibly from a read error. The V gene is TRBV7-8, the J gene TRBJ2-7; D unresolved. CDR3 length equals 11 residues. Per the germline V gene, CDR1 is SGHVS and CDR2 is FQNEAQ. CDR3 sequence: CASTLAYEQYF. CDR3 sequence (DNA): TGTGCCAGCACCTTAGCATACGAGCAGTACTTC. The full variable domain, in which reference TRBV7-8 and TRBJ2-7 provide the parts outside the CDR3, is GAGVSQSPRYKVAKRGQDVALRCDPISGHVSLFWYQQALGQGPEFLTYFQNEAQLDKSGLPSDRFFAERPEGSVSTLKIQRTQQEDSAVYLCASTLAYEQYFGPGTRLTVT.

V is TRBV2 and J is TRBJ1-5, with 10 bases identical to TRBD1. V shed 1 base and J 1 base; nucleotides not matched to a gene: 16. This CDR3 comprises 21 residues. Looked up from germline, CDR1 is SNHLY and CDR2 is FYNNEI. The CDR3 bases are TGTGCCAGCAGTGAAGGAAGGAGGGCCGGGACAGGGGTATCAAGCAATCAGCCCCAGCATTTT. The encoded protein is CASSEGRRAGTGVSSNQPQHF.

CDR3 in amino acids: CASSYGVSTDTQYF. The CDR3 nucleotides read TGCGCCAGCAGCTACGGGGTTAGCACAGATACGCAGTATTTT. The V gene is TRBV5-1, the J gene TRBJ2-3, with D possibly matching TRBD2 (5 bases). V was pared by 3 bases and J by 0 bases, with 8 bases between. The CDR3 loop spans 14 amino acids. Germline-derived CDR1 and CDR2 are SGHRS and YFSETQ.